The source of this T cell receptor beta chain is a study of blood T cells in healthy people across ages. Study-level results: Naive CD4+ cell counts and diversity both ran higher in long-lived than in aged donors. Naive and antigen-experienced cells could not be conclusively compared, given unsorted PBMCs.

A second PCR, run for about 6 to 11 cycles, used a sample-barcoded 5' primer plus a J-beta primer mix. A template-switch adaptor with 12 random nucleotides tagged each cDNA molecule. Each CDR3 protein gets one entry after TCRdb re-called the 5' RACE reads with MiXCR. Among some 900,000 distinct CDR3 sequences listed, around 46% were seen once. To note about this clonotype: The target antigen is unknown.

The sequenced sample was blood. This receptor was taken from a man between 25 and 39 years old in good health.

Here the CDR3 reads CASSSSGTGGHCAEAFF. Here the CDR3 DNA reads TGTGCCAGCAGCTCGTCCGGGACAGGGGGCCACTGCGCTGAAGCTTTCTTT. The rearrangement uses TRBV11-2 and TRBJ1-1; 12 bases line up with TRBD1. This CDR3 has 17 residues. V dropped 4 bases and J dropped 6; count of bases not matched to a gene: 12. CDR1 SGHAT and CDR2 FQNNGV come from the germline V gene.